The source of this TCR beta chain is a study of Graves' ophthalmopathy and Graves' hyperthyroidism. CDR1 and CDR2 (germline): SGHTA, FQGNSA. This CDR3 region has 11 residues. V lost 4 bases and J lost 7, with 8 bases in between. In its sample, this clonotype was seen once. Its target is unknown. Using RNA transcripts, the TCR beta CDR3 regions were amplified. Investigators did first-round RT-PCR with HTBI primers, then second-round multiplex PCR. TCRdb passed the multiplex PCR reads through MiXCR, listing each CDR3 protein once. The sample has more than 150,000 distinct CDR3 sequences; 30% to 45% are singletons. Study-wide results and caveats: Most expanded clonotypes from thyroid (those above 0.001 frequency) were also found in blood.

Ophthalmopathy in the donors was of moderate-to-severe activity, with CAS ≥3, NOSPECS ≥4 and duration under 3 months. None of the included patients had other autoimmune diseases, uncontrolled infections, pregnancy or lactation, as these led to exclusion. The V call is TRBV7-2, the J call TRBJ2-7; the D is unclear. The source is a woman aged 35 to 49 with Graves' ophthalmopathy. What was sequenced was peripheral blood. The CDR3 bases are TGTGCCAGCAGCTCTATGAGGGAGCAGTACTTC. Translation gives CASSSMREQYF. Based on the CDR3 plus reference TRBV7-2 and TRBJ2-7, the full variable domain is GAGVSQSPSNKVTEKGKDVELRCDPISGHTALYWYRQSLGQGLEFLIYFQGNSAPDKSGLPSDRFSAERTGGSVSTLTIQRTQQEDSAVYLCASSSMREQYFGPGTRLTVT.